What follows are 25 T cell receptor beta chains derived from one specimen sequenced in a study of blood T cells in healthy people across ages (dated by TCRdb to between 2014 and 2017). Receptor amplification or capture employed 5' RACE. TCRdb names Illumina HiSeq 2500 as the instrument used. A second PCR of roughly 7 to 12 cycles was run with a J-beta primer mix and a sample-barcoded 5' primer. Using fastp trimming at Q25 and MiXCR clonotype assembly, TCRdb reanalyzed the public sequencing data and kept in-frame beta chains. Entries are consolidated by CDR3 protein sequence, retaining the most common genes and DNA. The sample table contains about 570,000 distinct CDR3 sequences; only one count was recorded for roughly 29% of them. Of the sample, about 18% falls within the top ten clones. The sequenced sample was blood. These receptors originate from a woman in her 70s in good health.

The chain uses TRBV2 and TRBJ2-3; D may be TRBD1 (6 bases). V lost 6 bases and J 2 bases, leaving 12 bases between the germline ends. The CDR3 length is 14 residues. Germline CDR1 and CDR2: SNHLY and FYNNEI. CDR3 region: CASRFGDITDTQYF. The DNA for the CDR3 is TGTGCCAGCAGATTTGGGGACATCACAGATACGCAGTATTTT.

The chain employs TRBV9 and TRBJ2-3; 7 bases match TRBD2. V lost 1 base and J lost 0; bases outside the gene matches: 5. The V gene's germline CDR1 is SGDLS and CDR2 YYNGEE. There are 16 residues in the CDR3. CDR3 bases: TGTGCCAGCAGCGTAACTAGCGAGGTCAGCACAGATACGCAGTATTTT. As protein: CASSVTSEVSTDTQYF.

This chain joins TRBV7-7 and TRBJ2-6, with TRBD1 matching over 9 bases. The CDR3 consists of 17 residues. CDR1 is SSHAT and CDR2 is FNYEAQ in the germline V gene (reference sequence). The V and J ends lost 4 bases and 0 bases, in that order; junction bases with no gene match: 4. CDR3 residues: CASSSQGAGSGANVLTF. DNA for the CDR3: TGTGCCAGCAGCTCACAGGGGGCGGGCTCTGGGGCCAACGTCCTGACTTTC.

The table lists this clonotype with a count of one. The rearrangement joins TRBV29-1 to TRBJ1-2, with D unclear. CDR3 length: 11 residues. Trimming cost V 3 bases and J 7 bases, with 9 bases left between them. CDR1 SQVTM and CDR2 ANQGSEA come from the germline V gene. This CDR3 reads CSVDRQAGYTF. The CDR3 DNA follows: TGCAGCGTTGATCGGCAGGCTGGCTACACCTTC.

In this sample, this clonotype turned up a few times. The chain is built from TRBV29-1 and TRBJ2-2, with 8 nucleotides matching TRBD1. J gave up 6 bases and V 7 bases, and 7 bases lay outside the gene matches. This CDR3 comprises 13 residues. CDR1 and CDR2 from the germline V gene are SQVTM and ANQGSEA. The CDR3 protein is CSAIAQGAGELFF. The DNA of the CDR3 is TGCAGCGCCATCGCACAGGGGGCCGGGGAGCTGTTTTTT.

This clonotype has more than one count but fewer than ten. The DNA for the CDR3 is TGCGCCAGCAGCGCCGGACTAGCGGGGACCTACGAGCAGTACTTC. It translates to CASSAGLAGTYEQYF. This chain links TRBV5-1 with TRBJ2-7, with TRBD2 matching over 12 bases. There are 15 residues in the CDR3. V was clipped by 4 bases and J by 2 bases; unmatched bases: 4. CDR1 is SGHRS and CDR2 is YFSETQ in the germline V gene.

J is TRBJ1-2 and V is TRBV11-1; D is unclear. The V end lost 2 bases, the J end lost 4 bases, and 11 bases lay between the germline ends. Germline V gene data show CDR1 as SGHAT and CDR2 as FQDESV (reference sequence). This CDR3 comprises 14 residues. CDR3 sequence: CASSLSQSSYGYTF. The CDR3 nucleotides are TGTGCCAGCAGCTTATCCCAGTCAAGCTATGGCTACACCTTC.

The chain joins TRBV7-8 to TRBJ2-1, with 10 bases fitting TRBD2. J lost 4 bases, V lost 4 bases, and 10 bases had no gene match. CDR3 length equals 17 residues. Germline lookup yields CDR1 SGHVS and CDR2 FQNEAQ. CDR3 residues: CASSSPLERGGYNEQFF. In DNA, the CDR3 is TGTGCCAGCAGCTCCCCCCTGGAGCGGGGGGGGTACAATGAGCAGTTCTTC.

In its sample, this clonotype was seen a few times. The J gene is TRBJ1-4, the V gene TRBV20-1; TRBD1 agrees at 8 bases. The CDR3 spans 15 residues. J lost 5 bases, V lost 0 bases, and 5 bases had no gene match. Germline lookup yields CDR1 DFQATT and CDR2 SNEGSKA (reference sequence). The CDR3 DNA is TGCAGTGCTAGAGATTTCCCAGGGGGCAATGAAAAACTGTTTTTT. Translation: CSARDFPGGNEKLFF.

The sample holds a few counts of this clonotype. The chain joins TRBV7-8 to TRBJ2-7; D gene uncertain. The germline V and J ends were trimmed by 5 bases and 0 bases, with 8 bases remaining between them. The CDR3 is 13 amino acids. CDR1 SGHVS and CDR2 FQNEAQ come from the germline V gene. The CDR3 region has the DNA TGTGCCAGCAGCCACGGTTACTCCTACGAGCAGTACTTC. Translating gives CASSHGYSYEQYF.

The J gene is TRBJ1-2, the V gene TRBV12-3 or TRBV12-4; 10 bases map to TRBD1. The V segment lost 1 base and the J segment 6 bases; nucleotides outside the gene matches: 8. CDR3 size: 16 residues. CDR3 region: CASSLGPDRGLNGYTF. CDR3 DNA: TGTGCCAGCAGTTTAGGCCCCGACAGGGGGCTGAATGGCTACACCTTC.

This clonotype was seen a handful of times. The CDR3 bases are TGCAGTGCCCAGATGTGGAGCGGGGTAGGAGAGACCCAGTACTTC. This translates into CSAQMWSGVGETQYF. The chain recombines TRBV20-1 with TRBJ2-5, with 7 bases lining up with TRBD2. CDR1 DFQATT and CDR2 SNEGSKA come from the germline V gene (reference sequence). V gave up 6 bases and J gave up 4 bases; unmatched junction bases: 14. This CDR3 has 15 residues.

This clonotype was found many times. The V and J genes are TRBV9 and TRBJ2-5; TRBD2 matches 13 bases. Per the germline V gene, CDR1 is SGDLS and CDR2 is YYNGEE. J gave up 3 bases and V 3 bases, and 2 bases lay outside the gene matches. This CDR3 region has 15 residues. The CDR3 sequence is CASSAGTSGEETQYF. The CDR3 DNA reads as TGTGCCAGCAGCGCCGGGACTAGCGGGGAAGAGACCCAGTACTTC.

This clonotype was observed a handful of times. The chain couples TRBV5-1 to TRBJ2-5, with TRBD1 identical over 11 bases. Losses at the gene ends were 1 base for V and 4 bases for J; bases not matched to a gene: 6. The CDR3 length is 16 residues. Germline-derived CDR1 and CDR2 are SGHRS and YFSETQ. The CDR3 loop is CASSLLGQGDGETQYF. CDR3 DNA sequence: TGCGCCAGCAGCTTGTTGGGACAGGGGGACGGAGAGACCCAGTACTTC.

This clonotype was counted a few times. The DNA of the CDR3 is TGCGCCAGCAGCAACGAGGCAGCGGGGGTTTTCAATGAGCAGTTCTTC. Translating it yields CASSNEAAGVFNEQFF. The chain carries TRBV5-1 and TRBJ2-1; 8 bases are shared with TRBD2. There are 16 residues in the CDR3. V was pared by 4 bases and J by 6 bases, with 12 bases of the junction left unmatched. Germline values: CDR1 SGHRS, CDR2 YFSETQ. Complete variable domain (other parts from reference TRBV5-1 and TRBJ2-1): KAGVTQTPRYLIKTRGQQVTLSCSPISGHRSVSWYQQTPGQGLQFLFEYFSETQRNKGNFPGRFSGRQFSNSRSEMNVSTLELGDSALYLCASSNEAAGVFNEQFFGPGTRLTVL.

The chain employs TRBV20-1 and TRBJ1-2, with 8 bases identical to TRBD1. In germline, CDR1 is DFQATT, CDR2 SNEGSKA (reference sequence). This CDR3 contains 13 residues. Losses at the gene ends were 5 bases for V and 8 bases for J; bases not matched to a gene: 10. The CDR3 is CSAPWGGQAGYTF. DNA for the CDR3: TGCAGTGCTCCATGGGGGGGACAGGCAGGCTACACCTTC.

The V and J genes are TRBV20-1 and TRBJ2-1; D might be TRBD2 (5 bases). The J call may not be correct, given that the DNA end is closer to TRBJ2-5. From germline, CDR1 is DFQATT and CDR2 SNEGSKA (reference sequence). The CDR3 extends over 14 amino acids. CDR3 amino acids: CSASCAVAEGTQYF. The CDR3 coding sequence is TGCAGTGCTAGTTGTGCGGTGGCCGAGGGGACCCAGTACTTC.

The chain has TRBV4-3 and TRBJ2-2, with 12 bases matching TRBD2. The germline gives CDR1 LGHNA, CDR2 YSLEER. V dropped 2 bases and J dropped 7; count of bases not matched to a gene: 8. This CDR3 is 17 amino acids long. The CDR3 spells CASSQSLAGGPVGELFF. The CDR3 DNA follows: TGCGCCAGCAGCCAATCCCTAGCGGGGGGGCCAGTCGGGGAGCTGTTTTTT.

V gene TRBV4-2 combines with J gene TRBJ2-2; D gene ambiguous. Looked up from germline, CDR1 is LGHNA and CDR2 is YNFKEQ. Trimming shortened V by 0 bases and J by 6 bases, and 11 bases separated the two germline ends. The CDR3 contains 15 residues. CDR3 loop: CASSQDHGPPGELFF. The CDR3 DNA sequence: TGTGCCAGCAGCCAAGATCACGGCCCCCCCGGGGAGCTGTTTTTT.

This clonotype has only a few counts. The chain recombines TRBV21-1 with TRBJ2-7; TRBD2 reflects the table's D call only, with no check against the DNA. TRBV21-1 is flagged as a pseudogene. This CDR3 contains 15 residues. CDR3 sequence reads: CASSKRLAPPYEQYF. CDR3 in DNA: TGTGCCAGCAGCAAGCGACTAGCGCCTCCCTACGAGCAGTACTTC.

DNA of the CDR3: TGTGCCAGCAGCCCCAGACCCCAGGGCGATTCACCCCTCCACTTT. Residues: CASSPRPQGDSPLHF. The chain recombines TRBV9 with TRBJ1-6; the D gene is possibly TRBD1 (5 bases). CDR1 and CDR2 (germline): SGDLS, YYNGEE. Trimming took 4 bases from V and 8 from J, leaving 16 bases between them. The CDR3 loop spans 15 amino acids. Based on the CDR3 plus reference TRBV9 and TRBJ1-6, the full variable domain is DSGVTQTPKHLITATGQRVTLRCSPRSGDLSVYWYQQSLDQGLQFLIQYYNGEERAKGNILERFSAQQFPDLHSELNLSSLELGDSALYFCASSPRPQGDSPLHFGNGTRLTVT.

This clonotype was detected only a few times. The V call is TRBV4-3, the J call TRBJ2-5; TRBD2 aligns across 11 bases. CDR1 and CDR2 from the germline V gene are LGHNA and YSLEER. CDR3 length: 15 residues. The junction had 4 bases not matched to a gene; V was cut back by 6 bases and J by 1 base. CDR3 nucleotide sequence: TGCGCCAGCAGGCTAGCGGGGGGAGGCCAAGAGACCCAGTACTTC. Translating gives CASRLAGGGQETQYF.

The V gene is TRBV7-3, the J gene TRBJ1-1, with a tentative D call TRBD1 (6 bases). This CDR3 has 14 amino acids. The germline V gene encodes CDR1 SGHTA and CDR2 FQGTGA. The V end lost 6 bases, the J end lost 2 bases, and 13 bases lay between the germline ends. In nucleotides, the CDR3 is TGTGCCAGCAGTCGCGACAGGTTCAACACTGAAGCTTTCTTT. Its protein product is CASSRDRFNTEAFF.

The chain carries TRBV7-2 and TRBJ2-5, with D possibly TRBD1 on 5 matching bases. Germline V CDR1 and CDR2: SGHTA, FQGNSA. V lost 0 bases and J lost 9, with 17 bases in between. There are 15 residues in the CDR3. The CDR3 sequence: CASSLATEWFVAQYF. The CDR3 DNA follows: TGTGCCAGCAGCTTAGCGACAGAGTGGTTTGTAGCCCAGTACTTC.

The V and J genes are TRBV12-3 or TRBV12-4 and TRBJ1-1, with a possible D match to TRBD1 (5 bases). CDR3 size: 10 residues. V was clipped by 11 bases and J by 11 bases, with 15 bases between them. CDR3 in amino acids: CASYRGEAFF. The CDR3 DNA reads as TGTGCCTCCTATAGGGGTGAGGCTTTCTTT.